Below are 28 T cell receptor beta chains sequenced from a single sample in a study of T-cell reconstitution after alpha-beta-depleted transplantation in children. Using unique molecular identifiers, the investigators prepared the TCRbeta library. TCRdb analysed the PCR reads with MiXCR anew, one entry per CDR3 protein. The sample records about 500,000 distinct CDR3 sequences, about 31% being singletons. Sequences were derived from PBMCs from the stem cell graft donor, sampled from the stem cell graft. These receptor sequences come from a human donor who donated a stem cell graft to a child with aplastic anemia.

This clonotype appeared a few times. The chain carries TRBV7-2 and TRBJ1-2; tentatively, D is TRBD1 (5 bases). The CDR3 totals 12 residues. The germline CDR1 and CDR2 sequences are SGHTA and FQGNSA. Trimming removed 2 bases from V and 7 bases from J, with 8 bases in between. The CDR3 region is CASSLSGSGYTF. CDR3 bases: TGTGCCAGCAGCTTATCAGGGTCTGGCTACACCTTC.

The V gene is TRBV4-2, the J gene TRBJ1-3; no definite D call. The CDR3 contains 15 residues. Germline CDR1 reads LGHNA; CDR2 reads YNFKEQ. The V gene lost 4 bases and the J gene lost 1 base, with 11 bases spanning the gap. CDR3 residues: CASSPEIGSGNTIYF. CDR3 in DNA: TGTGCCAGCAGCCCCGAGATCGGGTCTGGAAACACCATATATTTT.

The chain combines TRBV5-1 with TRBJ2-7; no clear D. V lost 0 bases to trimming and J lost 7 bases, with 14 bases between them. Germline CDR1 SGHRS, CDR2 YFSETQ. This CDR3 comprises 14 residues. The CDR3 DNA reads TGCGCCAGCAGCTTGGCCTCGCAGGCGAGGGAGCAGTACTTC. Encoded protein: CASSLASQAREQYF. Variable domain in full (rest from reference TRBV5-1 and TRBJ2-7): KAGVTQTPRYLIKTRGQQVTLSCSPISGHRSVSWYQQTPGQGLQFLFEYFSETQRNKGNFPGRFSGRQFSNSRSEMNVSTLELGDSALYLCASSLASQAREQYFGPGTRLTVT.

This clonotype was detected many times. V and J are TRBV28 and TRBJ2-2, with 9 nucleotides matching TRBD1. Germline CDR1 MDHEN, CDR2 SYDVKM. V lost 3 bases to trimming and J lost 3 bases; unmatched junction nucleotides: 2. The CDR3 is made up of 15 amino acids. Here the CDR3 reads CASSFGDRDTGELFF. Here the CDR3 DNA reads TGTGCCAGCAGTTTTGGGGACAGGGACACCGGGGAGCTGTTTTTT.

The CDR3 spells CAISEGEEYYEQYF. CDR3 DNA sequence: TGTGCCATCAGTGAGGGGGAGGAATACTACGAGCAGTACTTC. The V and J genes are TRBV10-3 and TRBJ2-7, with D tentatively TRBD2 (6 bases). V was clipped by 2 bases and J by 3 bases, with 11 bases between them. From germline, CDR1 is ENHRY and CDR2 SYGVKD. This CDR3 comprises 14 residues.

The chain carries TRBV14 and TRBJ2-2; 7 bases align to TRBD1. The CDR3 totals 13 residues. In germline, CDR1 is SGHDN, CDR2 FVKESK. V lost 6 bases, J lost 7 bases, and 5 bases stayed unmatched. The CDR3 loop is CASRPDRIGELFF. The CDR3 DNA sequence: TGTGCCAGCAGACCGGACAGGATCGGGGAGCTGTTTTTT.

A single count supports this clonotype. The chain employs TRBV4-3 and TRBJ2-7; 7 bases fit TRBD2. CDR1 LGHNA and CDR2 YSLEER come from the germline V gene. The CDR3 consists of 16 residues. V dropped 7 bases and J dropped 1; count of bases not matched to a gene: 13. The CDR3 DNA reads TGCGCCAGCAAAAAAGAGGCGGGACTAACATCCTACGAGCAGTACTTC. Its translation: CASKKEAGLTSYEQYF.

The J gene is TRBJ2-2, the V gene TRBV7-9, with TRBD2 matching over 8 bases. Per the germline V gene, CDR1 is SEHNR and CDR2 is FQNEAQ (reference sequence). The V segment lost 1 base and the J segment 6 bases; nucleotides outside the gene matches: 10. The CDR3 loop spans 17 amino acids. The CDR3 sequence is CASSLEIRTSRPGELFF. The CDR3 nucleotides read TGTGCCAGCAGCTTAGAGATACGGACTAGCAGGCCCGGGGAGCTGTTTTTT.

This sequence joins TRBV5-1 and TRBJ2-2, with 8 bases lining up with TRBD1. The germline V gene has CDR1 SGHRS and CDR2 YFSETQ. The CDR3 runs 15 residues. Trimming cost V 8 bases and J 1 base; bases outside gene matches: 7. In nucleotides, the CDR3 is TGCGCCAGTGACCCCGGGACAGGGAACACCGGGGAGCTGTTTTTT. It yields the protein CASDPGTGNTGELFF.

The J gene is TRBJ1-1, the V gene TRBV29-1; no reliable D call. Trimming cost V 7 bases and J 6 bases, with 12 bases left between them. The CDR3 totals 11 residues. Per the germline V gene, CDR1 is SQVTM and CDR2 is ANQGSEA. CDR3 in amino acids: CSGQIEAEAFF. CDR3 in DNA: TGCAGCGGCCAGATCGAGGCTGAAGCTTTCTTT.

The V gene is TRBV7-2, the J gene TRBJ2-5; perhaps TRBD2 as D (5 bases). CDR1 is SGHTA and CDR2 is FQGNSA in the germline V gene. The CDR3 is 15 amino acids. Trimming removed 1 base from V and 3 bases from J, with 12 bases in between. In DNA form, the CDR3 reads TGTGCCAGCAGCTTAGTGGCAAGGGAGAAAGAGACCCAGTACTTC. It yields the protein CASSLVAREKETQYF.

This rearrangement joins TRBV19 to TRBJ2-1; D gene unclear. The CDR3 extends over 13 amino acids. Germline CDR1 and CDR2: LNHDA and SQIVND (reference sequence). The V gene lost 2 bases and the J gene lost 9 bases, with 11 bases spanning the gap. CDR3 in amino acids: CASSITVAGEQFF. CDR3 nucleotides: TGTGCCAGTAGTATAACAGTCGCCGGTGAGCAGTTCTTC. Full variable domain (rest looked up from reference TRBV19 and TRBJ2-1): DGGITQSPKYLFRKEGQNVTLSCEQNLNHDAMYWYRQDPGQGLRLIYYSQIVNDFQKGDIAEGYSVSREKKESFPLTVTSAQKNPTAFYLCASSITVAGEQFFGPGTRLTVL.

The chain recombines TRBV5-4 with TRBJ1-1; 9 nucleotides align to TRBD1. The CDR3 is 13 amino acids. From germline, CDR1 is SGHNT and CDR2 YYREEE (reference sequence). The ends lost 9 bases at V and 0 bases at J; junction bases unmatched: 3. The CDR3 spells CAMDRGLNTEAFF. DNA for the CDR3: TGTGCCATGGACAGGGGCCTGAACACTGAAGCTTTCTTT.

The V and J genes are TRBV12-3 or TRBV12-4 and TRBJ2-2, with 12 bases matching TRBD2. This CDR3 spans 15 amino acids. V shed 4 bases and J 6 bases; nucleotides not matched to a gene: 3. The CDR3 here is CASSSSGRASGELFF. CDR3 bases: TGTGCCAGCAGTTCTAGCGGGAGGGCGTCCGGGGAGCTGTTTTTT.

This clonotype was found a few times. The chain employs TRBV4-3 and TRBJ1-5; no clear D gene. V dropped 0 bases and J dropped 5 bases, with 8 bases sitting between them. The CDR3 sequence is 14 residues long. Germline assignment: CDR1 LGHNA and CDR2 YSLEER. The DNA of the CDR3 is TGCGCCAGCAGCCAAGAATATAGGGATCAGCCCCAGCATTTT. Encoded protein: CASSQEYRDQPQHF.

The genes are TRBV9 and TRBJ2-3; D is possibly TRBD2 (6 bases). The germline V gene has CDR1 SGDLS and CDR2 YYNGEE. The CDR3 extends over 16 amino acids. The ends were cut back, 2 bases at V and 6 bases at J, with 19 bases in the middle. CDR3 in amino acids: CASSVGTQVFLDTQYF. The CDR3 DNA is TGTGCCAGCAGCGTGGGGACTCAAGTGTTCCTGGATACGCAGTATTTT.

J is TRBJ2-1 and V is TRBV5-4; tentatively, D is TRBD1 or TRBD2 (5 bases each). Germline V gene data show CDR1 as SGHNT and CDR2 as YYREEE (reference sequence). The CDR3 totals 12 residues. The V gene lost 2 bases and the J gene lost 7 bases, with 7 bases spanning the gap. CDR3 region: CASSFWGNEQFF. CDR3 bases: TGTGCCAGCAGCTTCTGGGGGAATGAGCAGTTCTTC.

The rearrangement links TRBV6-4 to TRBJ2-1; TRBD1 matches 7 bases. The CDR3 totals 13 residues. Per germline, CDR1 MRHNA and CDR2 SNTAGT. Trimming removed 4 bases from V and 7 bases from J; junction bases left unmatched: 4. In nucleotides, the CDR3 is TGTGCCAGCAGTGGGGGGACAGAGAATGAGCAGTTCTTC. The encoded protein is CASSGGTENEQFF.

This clonotype appeared many times. V is TRBV11-2 and J is TRBJ2-1, with 9 bases aligning to TRBD2. With V trimmed by 2 bases and J by 5 bases, 10 bases remained unmatched. Germline loops: CDR1 SGHAT, CDR2 FQNNGV. CDR3 length: 17 amino acids. The CDR3 protein is CASSLNLLTSGNNEQFF. CDR3 DNA sequence: TGTGCCAGCAGCTTAAATCTCTTGACTAGCGGAAACAATGAGCAGTTCTTC. The complete variable domain, with remaining parts taken from reference TRBV11-2 and TRBJ2-1, reads EAGVAQSPRYKIIEKRQSVAFWCNPISGHATLYWYQQILGQGPKLLIQFQNNGVVDDSQLPKDRFSAERLKGVDSTLKIQPAKLEDSAVYLCASSLNLLTSGNNEQFFGPGTRLTVL.

The gene calls are TRBV4-3 and TRBJ2-1, with TRBD2 identical over 15 bases. There are 17 residues in the CDR3. Germline lookup yields CDR1 LGHNA and CDR2 YSLEER. Trimming removed 3 bases from V and 7 bases from J; junction bases left unmatched: 7. CDR3 in DNA: TGCGCCAGCAGCCAGGATAGGACTAGCGGGGGGGGTAATGAGCAGTTCTTC. Translated, it gives CASSQDRTSGGGNEQFF.

J is TRBJ2-2 and V is TRBV18; the D gene could be TRBD1 or TRBD2 (5 bases each). This CDR3 is built from 16 residues. CDR1 is KGHSH and CDR2 is LQKENI in the germline V gene. Trimming pared 0 bases from V and 1 base from J, leaving 9 bases between. The CDR3 bases are TGTGCCAGCTCACCACCGTTGGGGGTGAACACCGGGGAGCTGTTTTTT. This codes for CASSPPLGVNTGELFF.

This clonotype was recorded a few times. This chain connects TRBV7-6 to TRBJ2-1, with TRBD1 identical over 9 bases. Losses at the gene ends were 0 bases for V and 6 bases for J; bases not matched to a gene: 3. The CDR3 is made up of 15 amino acids. Germline V gene lookup returns CDR1 SGHVS and CDR2 FNYEAQ. Written as DNA, the CDR3 is TGTGCCAGCAGCTTAGCGAGGGGACAGGGCAATGAGCAGTTCTTC. This translates into CASSLARGQGNEQFF.

J is TRBJ1-2 and V is TRBV4-3; the match to TRBD1 covers 10 bases. J lost 3 bases, V lost 3 bases, and 7 bases had no gene match. This CDR3 has 16 residues. CDR1 and CDR2 from the germline V gene are LGHNA and YSLEER. The CDR3 protein is CASSHTGTGDYYGYTF. DNA for the CDR3: TGCGCCAGCAGCCACACAGGGACAGGGGATTACTATGGCTACACCTTC.

The chain has TRBV12-3 or TRBV12-4 and TRBJ2-7, with D tentatively TRBD2 (5 bases). V gave up 5 bases and J gave up 2 bases, with 16 bases separating them. This CDR3 spans 15 amino acids. This CDR3 is CASSTPPDGAYEQYF. The DNA of the CDR3 is TGTGCCAGCAGTACCCCCCCGGACGGGGCCTACGAGCAGTACTTC.

This clonotype was counted a few times. V usage is TRBV12-3 or TRBV12-4 and J usage is TRBJ2-3; a weak D match, TRBD1 (5 bases). Trimming took 5 bases from V and 2 from J, leaving 17 bases between them. The CDR3 has 16 amino acids. CDR3 residues: CASSRFGHKLTDTQYF. The CDR3 DNA reads TGTGCCAGCAGTAGATTCGGACATAAACTCACAGATACGCAGTATTTT.

This clonotype appeared once. The chain links TRBV12-3 or TRBV12-4 to TRBJ1-5; D remains ambiguous. With 3 bases removed from V and 0 bases from J, the gap between germline ends came to 9 bases. The CDR3 has 15 amino acids. The DNA of the CDR3 is TGTGCCAGCAGTTTCACACTTTATAGCAATCAGCCCCAGCATTTT. Residues: CASSFTLYSNQPQHF.

The J gene is TRBJ1-2, the V gene TRBV29-1, with 10 bases identical to TRBD1. V was pared by 0 bases and J by 8 bases, with 9 bases of the junction left unmatched. The CDR3 covers 15 residues. Germline assignment: CDR1 SQVTM and CDR2 ANQGSEA. CDR3 protein: CSVEDRKTGGDGYTF. The CDR3 DNA reads TGCAGCGTTGAAGATCGTAAGACAGGGGGCGACGGCTACACCTTC.

The genes are TRBV7-2 and TRBJ2-2; 7 bases fit TRBD2. J gave up 2 bases and V 5 bases, and 5 bases lay outside the gene matches. This CDR3 is built from 15 residues. Germline assignment: CDR1 SGHTA and CDR2 FQGNSA. CDR3 loop: CASSGSGSNTGELFF. The CDR3 DNA reads TGTGCCAGCAGCGGTAGCGGGTCTAACACCGGGGAGCTGTTTTTT.